This T cell receptor beta chain derives from a study of CD8+ T cells in alopecia areata. Study summary: Those patients who were treated received oral tofacitinib, which was given at 5 to 10 mg twice daily for moderate-to-severe alopecia areata.

Reverse transcribed after extraction, RNA yielded cDNA as the sequencing template. Sequencing was performed with immunoSEQ multiplex PCR; in TCRdb, only in-frame clones are kept and a portion is missing. The table lists 150,000 to 200,000 clones, 50% to 70% of them singletons. For this clone: Its antigen remains unidentified.

Deletions cut 1 base from V and 2 bases from J, with 7 bases between. The germline CDR1 and CDR2 sequences are SGHRS and YFSETQ. The CDR3 consists of 14 residues. Study observations and caveats: The study also sequences resident alphabeta T cells of normal skin in scalp samples.

The genes are TRBV5-1 and TRBJ2-1; unclear D gene. The receptor's source is a human donor with alopecia areata. Sample: CD4+ T cells sorted from blood, taken at week 0. Here the CDR3 reads CASSLTPPYNEQFF. The CDR3, as DNA: TGCGCCAGCAGCTTGACACCCCCCTACAATGAGCAGTTCTTC.